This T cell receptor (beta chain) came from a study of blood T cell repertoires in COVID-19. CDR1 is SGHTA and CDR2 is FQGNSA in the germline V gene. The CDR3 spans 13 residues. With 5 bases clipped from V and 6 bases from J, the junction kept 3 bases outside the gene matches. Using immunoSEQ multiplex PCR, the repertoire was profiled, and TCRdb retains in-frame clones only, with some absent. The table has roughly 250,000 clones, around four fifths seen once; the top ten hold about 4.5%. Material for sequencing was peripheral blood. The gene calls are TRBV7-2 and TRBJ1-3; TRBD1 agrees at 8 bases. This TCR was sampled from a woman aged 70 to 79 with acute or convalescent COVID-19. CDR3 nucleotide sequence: TGTGCCAGCAGCATGGACAGGGAAAACACCATATATTTT. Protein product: CASSMDRENTIYF.